This T cell receptor beta chain was sequenced during a study of cytomegalovirus exposure and HLA in healthy donors. In the PCR, 60 Vbeta and 13 Jbeta primers were used. Sequenced by immunoSEQ multiplex PCR; TCRdb stores in-frame clones only, minus some. Among approximately 150,000 clones, about three quarters were seen once, and the ten largest hold 10%. V lost 0 bases, J lost 13 bases, and 7 bases stayed unmatched. The length of the CDR3 is 14 residues. CDR1 is LGHNA, CDR2 YNFKEQ, per germline. This chain links TRBV4-2 with TRBJ2-5, with TRBD2 matching 11 bases. Sequences were obtained from PBMCs. The receptor comes from a man younger than 40 in good health and CMV-seropositive. This chain's CDR3 is CASSQEAGLAALYF. CDR3 DNA sequence: TGTGCCAGCAGCCAAGAGGCGGGACTAGCGGCCTTGTACTTC.